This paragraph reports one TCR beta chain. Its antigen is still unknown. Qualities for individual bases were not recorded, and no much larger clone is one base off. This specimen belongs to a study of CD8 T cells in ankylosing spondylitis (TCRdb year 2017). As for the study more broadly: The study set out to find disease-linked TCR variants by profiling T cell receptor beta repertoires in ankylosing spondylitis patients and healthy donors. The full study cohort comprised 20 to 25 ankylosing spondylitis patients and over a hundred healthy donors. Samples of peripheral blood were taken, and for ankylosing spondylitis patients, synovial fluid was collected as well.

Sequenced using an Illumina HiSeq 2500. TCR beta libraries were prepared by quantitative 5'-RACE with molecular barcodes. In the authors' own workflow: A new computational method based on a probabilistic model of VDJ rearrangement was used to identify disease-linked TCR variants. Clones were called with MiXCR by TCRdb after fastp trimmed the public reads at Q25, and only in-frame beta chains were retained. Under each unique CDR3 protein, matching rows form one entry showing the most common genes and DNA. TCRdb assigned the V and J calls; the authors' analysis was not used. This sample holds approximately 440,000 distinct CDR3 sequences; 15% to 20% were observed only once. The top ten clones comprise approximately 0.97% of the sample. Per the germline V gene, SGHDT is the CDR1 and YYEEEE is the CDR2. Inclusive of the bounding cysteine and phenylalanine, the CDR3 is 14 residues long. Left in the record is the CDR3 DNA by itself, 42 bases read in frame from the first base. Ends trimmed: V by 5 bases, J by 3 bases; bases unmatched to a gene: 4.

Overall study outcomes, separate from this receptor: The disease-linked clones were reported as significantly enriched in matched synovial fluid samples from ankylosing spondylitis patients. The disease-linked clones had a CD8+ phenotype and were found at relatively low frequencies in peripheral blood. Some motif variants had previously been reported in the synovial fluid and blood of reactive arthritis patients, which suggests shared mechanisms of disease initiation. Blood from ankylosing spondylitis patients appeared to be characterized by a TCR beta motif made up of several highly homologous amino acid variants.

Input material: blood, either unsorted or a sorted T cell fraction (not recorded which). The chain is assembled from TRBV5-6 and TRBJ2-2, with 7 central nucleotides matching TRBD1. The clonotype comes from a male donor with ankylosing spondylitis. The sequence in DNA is TGTGCCAGCAGGGAAACAGGGGACACCGGGGAGCTGTTTTTT. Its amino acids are CASRETGDTGELFF.